This T cell receptor (beta chain) was retrieved from a study of Ad26.COV2.S vaccination and SARS-CoV-2 variants. Study-wide context: Into the muscle, Ad26.COV2.S was dosed once or twice, 56 days apart. Findings of the study overall: Substantial breadth in spike-specific CD8+ and CD4+ T cell responses was reportedly seen after vaccination. In TCR breadth and depth analyses, total T cell responses may have been underestimated.

The V gene lost 4 bases and the J gene lost 1 base, with 10 bases spanning the gap. Germline V CDR1 and CDR2: SGHTA, FQGNSA. The CDR3 loop spans 14 amino acids. Described treatment: approximately 18 received Ad26.COV2.S at low or high dose, single or two shots; several received placebo; per-sample allocation not given. Sampling was done on day 63 after the first vaccine or placebo injection. In regard to this clone: Its antigen is unknown.

Generated by immunoSEQ multiplex PCR, the TCRdb table keeps only in-frame clones and is missing some. The sample has some 500,000 clones; roughly nine tenths are singletons. This specimen was peripheral blood, taken in a trial of Ad26.COV2.S vaccine versus placebo. The sequence came from a person aged 18 to 59 who received the Ad26.COV2.S COVID-19 vaccine or a placebo. V usage is TRBV7-2 and J usage is TRBJ1-1; D is ambiguous. This CDR3 is CASSSSISNTEAFF. In DNA form, the CDR3 reads TGTGCCAGCAGCTCCAGTATATCGAACACTGAAGCTTTCTTT.